This passage covers 25 T cell receptor beta chains from one sample sequenced in a study of blood T cell repertoires in COVID-19. Produced via immunoSEQ multiplex PCR; TCRdb's table is partial and in-frame only. The sample consists of about 210,000 clones, 80% of them appearing once. Sequenced input: peripheral blood. The receptors originated from a man aged 55 to 69 with acute or convalescent COVID-19.

This chain connects TRBV24-1 to TRBJ2-5, with D maybe TRBD2 (7 bases). The CDR3 totals 13 residues. Trimming pared 7 bases from V and 1 base from J, leaving 9 bases between. The germline CDR1 and CDR2 sequences are KGHDR and SFDVKD. The CDR3: CATSGGPQETQYF. The CDR3 DNA reads TGTGCCACCAGCGGGGGGCCCCAAGAGACCCAGTACTTC.

The V gene is TRBV11-3, the J gene TRBJ2-1; 7 bases agree with TRBD1. CDR1 is SGHNT, CDR2 YENEEA, per germline. There are 15 residues in the CDR3. J lost 8 bases, V lost 5 bases, and 12 bases had no gene match. The CDR3 region is CASSRGGVLSHEQFF. The CDR3 DNA sequence: TGTGCCAGCAGCCGAGGGGGCGTCTTATCCCATGAGCAGTTCTTC.

V usage is TRBV5-1 and J usage is TRBJ2-7, with TRBD2 matching 9 bases. The germline CDR1 and CDR2 sequences are SGHRS and YFSETQ. The ends lost 4 bases at V and 0 bases at J; junction bases unmatched: 8. The CDR3 is 16 amino acids. CDR3 in DNA: TGCGCCAGCAGCCAGGATAGCGGGAGTGGCTCCTACGAGCAGTACTTC. This encodes CASSQDSGSGSYEQYF.

V gene TRBV10-3 combines with J gene TRBJ1-5; perhaps TRBD1 as D (6 bases). This CDR3 is 15 amino acids long. Trimming took 6 bases from V and 2 from J, leaving 14 bases between them. Per the germline V gene, CDR1 is ENHRY and CDR2 is SYGVKD. As DNA, the CDR3 is TGTGCCATCAGCTCTGAGTCAGGGGGCAATCAGCCCCAGCATTTT. It yields the protein CAISSESGGNQPQHF.

This chain links TRBV7-9 with TRBJ2-1, with 14 bases matching TRBD2. Germline lookup yields CDR1 SEHNR and CDR2 FQNEAQ (reference sequence). V shed 3 bases and J 15 bases; nucleotides not matched to a gene: 10. CDR3 size: 15 residues. As DNA, the CDR3 is TGTGCCAGCAGCTTCACCTCGGGACTAGCGGGAGTACTGTTCTTC. This sequence encodes CASSFTSGLAGVLFF.

Relative to its sample, this clone is medium-sized. The CDR3 bases are TGTGCCAGCAGTGAAAGGGTACAGGGGGGAACGCCCCAGCATTTT. Protein: CASSERVQGGTPQHF. This chain uses TRBV6-1 with TRBJ1-5, with 8 bases aligning to TRBD1. CDR3 length equals 15 residues. Trimming took 2 bases from V and 9 from J; bases not matched to a gene: 9. Per germline, CDR1 MNHNS and CDR2 SASEGT.

The rearrangement links TRBV3-1 (or the pseudogene TRBV3-2) to TRBJ1-2; D perhaps matches TRBD1 (6 bases). The CDR3 length is 16 residues. Trimming cost V 1 base and J 5 bases, with 17 bases left between them. The germline CDR1 and CDR2 sequences are LGHDT and YNNKEL (reference sequence). Written as DNA, the CDR3 is TGTGCCAGCAGCCAAGCAACAGGGAGAGGAAGGTATGGCTACACCTTC. Translation gives CASSQATGRGRYGYTF.

The CDR3, as DNA: TGTGCCAGCAGTGAAGGCAGCGCAGAGACCCAGTACTTC. Translation gives CASSEGSAETQYF. The gene calls are TRBV2 and TRBJ2-5; D gene unclear. This CDR3 spans 13 amino acids. CDR1 SNHLY and CDR2 FYNNEI come from the germline V gene. V was cut by 1 base and J by 4 bases, with 7 bases left in between.

This chain connects TRBV16 to TRBJ2-7; D remains unclear. This CDR3 is 12 amino acids long. Germline-derived CDR1 and CDR2 are KGHSY and FQNENV. V lost 3 bases and J lost 2, with 5 bases in between. CDR3 residues: CASSHRAYEQYF. DNA for the CDR3: TGTGCCAGCAGCCACCGAGCCTACGAGCAGTACTTC.

The chain joins TRBV5-5 to TRBJ1-5; D is possibly TRBD1 (5 bases). The germline V gene encodes CDR1 SGHKS and CDR2 YYEKEE (reference sequence). The CDR3 is 15 amino acids. V was cut by 4 bases and J by 7 bases, with 18 bases left in between. CDR3 bases: TGTGCCAGCAGCGGGGGGGTGGTTAGAGGACAGCCCCAGCATTTT. It translates to CASSGGVVRGQPQHF.

The genes are TRBV10-1 and TRBJ2-3; D is unclear. This CDR3 spans 13 amino acids. V was shortened by 5 bases and J by 3 bases, with 9 bases between the two germline ends. Germline values: CDR1 WNHNN, CDR2 SYGVQD (reference sequence). The CDR3, as DNA: TGCGCCAGCAGTCACGGAGATACAGATACGCAGTATTTT. As protein: CASSHGDTDTQYF.

This clone was seen a single time. The genes are TRBV27 and TRBJ1-1, with D possibly being TRBD1 (6 bases). The CDR3 totals 14 residues. V dropped 2 bases and J dropped 2 bases, with 9 bases sitting between them. Germline CDR1 is MNHEY and CDR2 is SMNVEV (reference sequence). This chain's CDR3 is CASSLTGINTEAFF. The CDR3 DNA follows: TGTGCCAGCAGTTTAACAGGGATAAACACTGAAGCTTTCTTT.

The table lists this clone with a few counts. The chain combines TRBV5-4 with TRBJ2-3; 15 nucleotides align to TRBD2. V lost 4 bases, J lost 4 bases, and 4 bases stayed unmatched. The CDR3 is 16 residues long. Germline V gene sequence: CDR1 SGHNT, CDR2 YYREEE (reference sequence). Here the CDR3 reads CASSRTSGRVADTQYF. DNA for the CDR3: TGTGCCAGCAGCCGGACTAGCGGGAGGGTGGCAGATACGCAGTATTTT.

The rearrangement links TRBV6-5 to TRBJ1-6; a weak D match, TRBD1 (6 bases). Per the germline V gene, CDR1 is MNHEY and CDR2 is SVGAGI. The CDR3 covers 15 residues. V lost 6 bases to trimming and J lost 7 bases, with 16 bases between them. The CDR3 is CASSKTGRLNSPLHF. CDR3 DNA: TGTGCCAGCAGCAAGACAGGCCGTCTCAATTCACCCCTCCACTTT.

The chain uses TRBV5-1 and TRBJ2-7; 14 bases line up with TRBD2. The germline CDR1 and CDR2 sequences are SGHRS and YFSETQ. V trimming: 4 bases; J trimming: 7 bases; junction bases outside the gene matches: 7. The CDR3 sequence is 15 residues long. In DNA form, the CDR3 reads TGCGCCAGCAGCCCCACGACTAGCGGGAGGGGGGAGCAGTACTTC. It is translated as CASSPTTSGRGEQYF.

This clone was observed many times. V gene TRBV9 combines with J gene TRBJ1-2; 12 bases match TRBD1. The CDR3 contains 16 residues. Germline assignment: CDR1 SGDLS and CDR2 YYNGEE. The V gene end was trimmed by 0 bases and the J gene end by 8 bases; junction bases not matched to a gene: 8. The DNA of the CDR3 is TGTGCCAGCAGCGTAGAATCAGGGACAGGGGGCGGAGGCTACACCTTC. Translated, it gives CASSVESGTGGGGYTF.

The V gene is TRBV19, the J gene TRBJ2-7; TRBD1 agrees at 7 bases. The germline V gene encodes CDR1 LNHDA and CDR2 SQIVND (reference sequence). This CDR3 is built from 17 residues. With V trimmed by 7 bases and J by 5 bases, 20 bases remained unmatched. CDR3: CASTPSQVVRGIHEQYF. The CDR3 region has the DNA TGTGCCAGTACCCCCTCTCAGGTGGTCAGGGGGATCCACGAGCAGTACTTC.

The J gene is TRBJ1-1, the V gene TRBV5-1; possibly TRBD1 for D (5 bases). Trimming removed 0 bases at V and 4 bases at J, with 13 bases between. The CDR3 has 15 amino acids. Germline V gene lookup returns CDR1 SGHRS and CDR2 YFSETQ. The CDR3 sequence is CASSLGGGDSTEAFF. The CDR3 DNA is TGCGCCAGCAGCTTGGGTGGGGGGGATAGCACTGAAGCTTTCTTT.

The CDR3 protein is CASSPGDGNQPQHF. For the CDR3, the DNA is TGTGCCAGCAGCCCCGGCGACGGGAATCAGCCCCAGCATTTT. This chain links TRBV27 with TRBJ1-5; D is unclear. There are 14 residues in the CDR3. Germline V gene data show CDR1 as MNHEY and CDR2 as SMNVEV (reference sequence). Trimming removed 6 bases from V and 4 bases from J, with 13 bases in between.

CDR3 bases: TGTGCCAGTAGTATTAGCGGCGGGAACCTCTATGGCTACACCTTC. Amino acids: CASSISGGNLYGYTF. The chain joins TRBV19 to TRBJ1-2; the D is unclear. Germline values: CDR1 LNHDA, CDR2 SQIVND (reference sequence). There are 15 residues in the CDR3. V gave up 3 bases and J gave up 4 bases, with 15 bases separating them. Full variable domain (missing parts from reference TRBV19 and TRBJ1-2): DGGITQSPKYLFRKEGQNVTLSCEQNLNHDAMYWYRQDPGQGLRLIYYSQIVNDFQKGDIAEGYSVSREKKESFPLTVTSAQKNPTAFYLCASSISGGNLYGYTFGSGTRLTVV.

CDR3 coding DNA: TGTGCCAGCAGCGCGGACAGGGCCGGAAACACCATATATTTT. Residues: CASSADRAGNTIYF. The chain combines TRBV2 with TRBJ1-3; the match to TRBD1 covers 8 bases. CDR3 length: 14 amino acids. Germline loops: CDR1 SNHLY, CDR2 FYNNEI. After removal of 6 bases from V and 4 bases from J, the junction contained 5 bases not matched to a gene. The entire variable domain, with the rest obtained from reference TRBV2 and TRBJ1-3, is as follows: EPEVTQTPSHQVTQMGQEVILRCVPISNHLYFYWYRQILGQKVEFLVSFYNNEISEKSEIFDDQFSVERPDGSNFTLKIRSTKLEDSAMYFCASSADRAGNTIYFGEGSWLTVV.

The rearrangement links TRBV5-1 to TRBJ1-3, with D unclear. This CDR3 comprises 13 residues. V was cut by 5 bases and J by 4 bases, with 10 bases left in between. The germline CDR1 and CDR2 sequences are SGHRS and YFSETQ. For the CDR3, the DNA is TGCGCCAGCAGGAGTTCTCCGGGAAACACCATATATTTT. Translating gives CASRSSPGNTIYF.

This clone has more than one count but fewer than ten. V and J are TRBV7-2 and TRBJ2-1; 13 bases map to TRBD2. CDR3 length equals 15 residues. The germline V gene encodes CDR1 SGHTA and CDR2 FQGNSA. The trim removed 6 bases at V and 6 bases at J, leaving 5 bases unmatched. The CDR3 protein is CASSPGLAGANEQFF. DNA of the CDR3: TGTGCCAGCAGTCCCGGACTAGCGGGAGCCAATGAGCAGTTCTTC.

The chain carries TRBV2 and TRBJ2-3, with D possibly TRBD2 on 7 matching bases. The V gene lost 8 bases and the J gene lost 5 bases, with 17 bases spanning the gap. The length of the CDR3 is 14 residues. CDR1 SNHLY and CDR2 FYNNEI come from the germline V gene. DNA of the CDR3: TGTGCCAGCGGGGGGGCTTCTCGGGGAGATACGCAGTATTTT. Translation gives CASGGASRGDTQYF.

This chain links TRBV28 with TRBJ1-5; D call uncertain. The CDR3 loop spans 14 amino acids. Per germline, CDR1 MDHEN and CDR2 SYDVKM. V lost 1 base, J lost 4 bases, and 8 bases lay in between. The CDR3 here is CASSLSGGNQPQHF. In DNA, the CDR3 is TGTGCCAGCAGTTTATCGGGTGGTAATCAGCCCCAGCATTTT.